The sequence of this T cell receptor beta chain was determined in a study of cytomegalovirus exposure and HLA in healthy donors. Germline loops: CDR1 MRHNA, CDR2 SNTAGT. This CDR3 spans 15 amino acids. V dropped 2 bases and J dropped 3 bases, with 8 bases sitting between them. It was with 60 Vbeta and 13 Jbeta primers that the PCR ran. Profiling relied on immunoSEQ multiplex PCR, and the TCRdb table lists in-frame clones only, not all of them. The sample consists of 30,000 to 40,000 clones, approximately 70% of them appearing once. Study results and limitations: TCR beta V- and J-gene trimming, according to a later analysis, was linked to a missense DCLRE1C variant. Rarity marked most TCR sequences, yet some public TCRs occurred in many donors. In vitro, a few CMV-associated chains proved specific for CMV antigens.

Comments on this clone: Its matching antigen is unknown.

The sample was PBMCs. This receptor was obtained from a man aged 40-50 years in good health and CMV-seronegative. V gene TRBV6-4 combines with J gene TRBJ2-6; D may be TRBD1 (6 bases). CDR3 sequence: CASSDAGDGANVLTF. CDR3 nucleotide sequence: TGTGCCAGCAGTGACGCAGGGGATGGGGCCAACGTCCTGACTTTC.